Listed here are 14 T cell receptor beta chains from one sample, sequenced in a study of blood T cell repertoires in COVID-19. Repertoires were generated with immunoSEQ multiplex PCR, while TCRdb's copy carries only in-frame clones and drops some. The repertoire holds 99,000 or so clones, with about four fifths as singletons. Sequenced sample: peripheral blood. The receptors were sampled from a woman older than 75 with acute or convalescent COVID-19.

As for this clone: The sample contains more than one DNA sequence encoding this CDR3. This chain joins TRBV28 and TRBJ2-3; 7 bases align to TRBD1. CDR3 length: 14 amino acids. CDR1 is MDHEN and CDR2 is SYDVKM in the germline V gene. The junction had 4 bases not matched to a gene; V was cut back by 5 bases and J by 2 bases. As DNA, the CDR3 is TGTGCCAGCAGTCCCGGACAGGTCACAGATACGCAGTATTTT. Translating it yields CASSPGQVTDTQYF.

This clone was seen just once. This chain joins TRBV12-3 or TRBV12-4 and TRBJ2-7; TRBD2 might be the D (5 bases). The V end lost 8 bases, the J end lost 3 bases, and 14 bases lay between the germline ends. The CDR3 is made up of 13 amino acids. In DNA form, the CDR3 reads TGTGCCAGCGGCCGGACTGGGAACTACGAGCAGTACGTC. The encoded protein is CASGRTGNYEQYV.

J is TRBJ1-2 and V is TRBV7-9, with 9 bases aligning to TRBD1. The CDR3 spans 14 residues. Per the germline V gene, CDR1 is SEHNR and CDR2 is FQNEAQ (reference sequence). Unmatched junction bases numbered 10, after V lost 7 bases and J lost 7 bases. CDR3 in DNA: TGTGCCAGCACCGGACAGGGGTTTGTGATTGGCTACACCTTC. This encodes CASTGQGFVIGYTF. Filled out from reference TRBV7-9 and TRBJ1-2, the complete variable domain reads DTGVSQNPRHKITKRGQNVTFRCDPISEHNRLYWYRQTLGQGPEFLTYFQNEAQLEKSRLLSDRFSAERPKGSFSTLEIQRTEQGDSAMYLCASTGQGFVIGYTFGSGTRLTVV.

This chain links TRBV5-4 with TRBJ2-1; 10 bases match TRBD2. Germline assignment: CDR1 SGHNT and CDR2 YYREEE (reference sequence). The junction had 12 bases not matched to a gene; V was cut back by 5 bases and J by 7 bases. The CDR3 spans 16 residues. CDR3 bases: TGTGCCAGCAGTTCCCAAGCGGGAGGGCTTAAAAATGAGCAGTTCTTC. It specifies CASSSQAGGLKNEQFF. Filled out from reference TRBV5-4 and TRBJ2-1, the complete variable domain reads ETGVTQSPTHLIKTRGQQVTLRCSSQSGHNTVSWYQQALGQGPQFIFQYYREEENGRGNFPPRFSGLQFPNYSSELNVNALELDDSALYLCASSSQAGGLKNEQFFGPGTRLTVL.

The rearrangement joins TRBV7-9 to TRBJ1-1, with unresolved D. Germline V CDR1 and CDR2: SEHNR, FQNEAQ (reference sequence). The CDR3 sequence is 14 residues long. V dropped 2 bases and J dropped 2 bases, with 9 bases sitting between them. The CDR3 DNA reads TGTGCCAGCAGCTTAATGTCAGGCAACACTGAAGCTTTCTTT. Amino acid sequence: CASSLMSGNTEAFF.

V gene TRBV4-1 combines with J gene TRBJ1-2; possible D gene TRBD1, 6 bases. The V gene's germline CDR1 is MGHRA and CDR2 YSYEKL. Trimming took 1 base from V and 4 from J, leaving 16 bases between them. This CDR3 contains 16 residues. In DNA form, the CDR3 reads TGCGCCAGCAGCCAAGTCCCAGGGGCCGCGGTCTATGGCTACACCTTC. Its translation is CASSQVPGAAVYGYTF.

The chain links TRBV7-2 to TRBJ2-5, with D perhaps matching TRBD1 (6 bases). With 4 bases removed from V and 3 bases from J, the gap between germline ends came to 18 bases. Germline-derived CDR1 and CDR2 are SGHTA and FQGNSA. The CDR3 totals 16 residues. In nucleotides, the CDR3 is TGTGCCAGCAGCTCAATTTGGGACACTTCGGAAGAGACCCAGTACTTC. This codes for CASSSIWDTSEETQYF.

This sequence joins TRBV7-2 and TRBJ2-1; TRBD2 might be the D (6 bases). Trimming stripped 5 bases from V and 8 bases from J, with 16 bases between. The CDR3 length is 14 residues. In germline, CDR1 is SGHTA, CDR2 FQGNSA. The CDR3 coding sequence is TGTGCCAGCAGCCCATGGGGGAGGATAGATGAGCAGTTCTTC. Protein: CASSPWGRIDEQFF.

V and J are TRBV2 and TRBJ1-5; maybe TRBD1 (6 bases). Trimming removed 3 bases from V and 6 bases from J, with 9 bases in between. Germline CDR1 SNHLY, CDR2 FYNNEI. The length of the CDR3 is 13 residues. The CDR3 protein is CASSETGLQPQHF. The CDR3 region has the DNA TGTGCCAGCAGTGAGACAGGCCTTCAGCCCCAGCATTTT.

The V and J genes are TRBV5-4 and TRBJ1-6, with 7 nucleotides matching TRBD1. In germline, CDR1 is SGHNT, CDR2 YYREEE (reference sequence). V shed 3 bases, J shed 7 bases, and the junction held 7 bases outside the gene matches. CDR3 length: 15 residues. For the CDR3, the DNA is TGTGCCAGCAGCTCCAAAGACAGGGTCAATTCACCCCTCCACTTT. As protein: CASSSKDRVNSPLHF.

This clone was recorded only once. V usage is TRBV28 and J usage is TRBJ1-2, with 9 bases aligning to TRBD1. The V and J ends lost 6 bases and 4 bases, in that order; junction bases with no gene match: 12. In germline, CDR1 is MDHEN, CDR2 SYDVKM. CDR3 length: 16 residues. The CDR3 bases are TGTGCCAGCAGCCTCGGGGGGACAGGGATCTCCTATGGCTACACCTTC. Protein product: CASSLGGTGISYGYTF.

Written as DNA, the CDR3 is TGTGCCAGCTCACCGGGGGACAGGGGGCTCCAGGAGACCCAGTACTTC. Its protein is CASSPGDRGLQETQYF. This chain uses TRBV18 with TRBJ2-5; 12 nucleotides match TRBD1. Trimming cost V 3 bases and J 5 bases; bases outside gene matches: 7. Germline CDR1 KGHSH, CDR2 LQKENI. The CDR3 spans 16 residues.

The chain combines TRBV28 with TRBJ2-2; D ambiguous. Per the germline V gene, CDR1 is MDHEN and CDR2 is SYDVKM. CDR3 length: 15 amino acids. V lost 6 bases to trimming and J lost 1 base, with 12 bases between them. The CDR3 protein is CASSSQVGNTGELFF. DNA for the CDR3: TGTGCCAGCAGCTCGCAGGTGGGGAACACCGGGGAGCTGTTTTTT.

The rearrangement uses TRBV5-4 and TRBJ1-2, with 8 bases aligning to TRBD1. V lost 1 base to trimming and J lost 9 bases; unmatched junction nucleotides: 11. This CDR3 contains 15 residues. Germline CDR1 SGHNT, CDR2 YYREEE (reference sequence). CDR3 residues: CASSLLFQGALSYTF. Written as DNA, the CDR3 is TGTGCCAGCAGCTTGCTTTTCCAGGGGGCGCTGAGCTACACCTTC.